This T cell receptor (beta chain) appears in the sequencing data of a study of vaccination and CD4 T cells after COVID-19. About the research overall: Post-vaccine specimens were obtained a median about 69 days after dose two (range 14 to 241). Each control culture was treated with a CEFX pool, an HIV-1 Nef pool, or no peptide.

An Oncomine TCR Beta short-read assay was used to sequence the DNA from cultured CD4+ T cells. Genomic DNA was isolated from cultured CD4+ T cells. TCRdb reanalysed the PCR reads using MiXCR and keeps one entry per CDR3 protein. The data contain more than 9,500 distinct CDR3 sequences, 20% of them singletons. Within the sample, this clonotype is medium-sized (0.01 to 0.1%). Its antigen is as yet unknown. The V end lost 2 bases, the J end lost 0 bases, and 11 bases lay between the germline ends. CDR1 SNHLY and CDR2 FYNNEI come from the germline V gene. The CDR3 is 15 residues long. The sample's treatment: approximately 11-day PBMC culture with coronavirus spike peptide pools or control peptides (ViraFEST assay).

The source was CD4+ T cells from blood, cultured in vitro, collected before SARS-CoV-2 vaccination. The sequence derives from a human donor who received a COVID-19 vaccine. The gene calls are TRBV2 and TRBJ2-7; D unresolved. The DNA of the CDR3 is TGTGCCAGCAGTGAACCCCGTGGAAGCTCCTACGAGCAGTACTTC. This sequence encodes CASSEPRGSSYEQYF.